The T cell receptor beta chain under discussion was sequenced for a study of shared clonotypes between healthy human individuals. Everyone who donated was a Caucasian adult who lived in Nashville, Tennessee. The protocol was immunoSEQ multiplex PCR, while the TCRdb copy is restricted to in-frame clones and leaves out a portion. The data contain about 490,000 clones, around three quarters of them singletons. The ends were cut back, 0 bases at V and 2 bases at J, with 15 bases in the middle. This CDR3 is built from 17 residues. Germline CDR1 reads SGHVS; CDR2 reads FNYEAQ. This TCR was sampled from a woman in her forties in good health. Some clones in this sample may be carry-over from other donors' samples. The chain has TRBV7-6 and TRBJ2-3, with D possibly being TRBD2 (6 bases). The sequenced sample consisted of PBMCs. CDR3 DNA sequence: TGTGCCAGCAGCTTAGCGGGAGGCCAAGGCTTCACAGATACGCAGTATTTT. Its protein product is CASSLAGGQGFTDTQYF.